A selection of T cell receptor beta chains follows, all from one sample in a study of T cell repertoires in cytomegalovirus infection. Which antigens these TCRs recognize remains unknown. TCRdb re-derived calls from the reads in MiXCR, one entry per CDR3 protein. Of some 940,000 distinct CDR3 sequences detected, around 30% appear once; the ten largest clones hold more than 13%. This sample comprised cultured CD8+ T cells from PBMCs, obtained from culture after CMV antigen stimulation. The receptors come from a human donor in good health (CMV status not recorded). Some clones in this sample may be carry-over from other donors' samples. Both conserved end residues are part of each CDR3. The order of the fields is D gene, V gene, J gene, clone size, CDR3 DNA, CDR3 protein. D genes are given only for firm matches. Rows give clone size only sometimes, using once, few, many, or a class for an expanded clone.

NA	TRBV4-2	TRBJ2-1	NA	TGTGCCAGCAGCCAAGCTAGGAGGGGCGCCAACAATGAGCAGTTCTTC	CASSQARRGANNEQFF
NA	TRBV6-1	TRBJ1-3	many	TGTGCCAGCAGAACAGGGATCTCTGGAAACACCATATATTTT	CASRTGISGNTIYF
TRBD1	TRBV6-1	TRBJ1-5	few	TGTGCCAGCGGCCCAGGGGGCTGGAATCAGCCCCAGCATTTT	CASGPGGWNQPQHF
TRBD1	TRBV7-9	TRBJ2-1	few	TGTGCCGCAAAGGATCAGGGGGCCAACAATGAGCAGTTCTTC	CAAKDQGANNEQFF
NA	TRBV10-3	TRBJ1-3	NA	TGTGCCATCAGAGAATACCAGGGGATCTTTGGAAACACCATATATTTT	CAIREYQGIFGNTIYF
NA	TRBV7-9	TRBJ2-3	many	TGTGCCAGCAGCCCACAGGGCGCGACTAGGGGAGATACGCAGTATTTT	CASSPQGATRGDTQYF
NA	TRBV29-1	TRBJ2-1	NA	TGCAGCGATGAATCTGAGCAGTTCTTC	CSDESEQFF
NA	TRBV7-9	TRBJ1-1	few	TGTGCCAGCAGCATGACAGTGTGGGAAGCTTTCTTT	CASSMTVWEAFF
NA	TRBV28	TRBJ2-3	few	TGTGCCAGCTTTCTCTCTCGGGACATCACAGATACGCAGTATTTT	CASFLSRDITDTQYF
NA	TRBV11-3	TRBJ2-5	once	TGTGCCAGCAGCTTAGCAGTCACAGAGACCCAGTACTTC	CASSLAVTETQYF
NA	TRBV7-9	TRBJ2-1	NA	TGTGCCAGCAGCTTGACACTGGGTACCCTCTCATACAATGAGCAGTTCTTC	CASSLTLGTLSYNEQFF
TRBD2	TRBV5-6	TRBJ2-3	NA	TGTGCCAGCAGCCCCTTGGGTAGCGGGGCGGTTGGGGATACGCAGTATTTT	CASSPLGSGAVGDTQYF
NA	TRBV29-1	TRBJ2-1	few	TGCAGCGTTGAAGATCTGATAGCCTACAATGAGCAGTTCTTC	CSVEDLIAYNEQFF
NA	TRBV3-1	TRBJ1-1	few	TGTGCCAGCAGCCACGTAGGGACCAGCACTGAAGCTTTCTTT	CASSHVGTSTEAFF
NA	TRBV27	TRBJ1-2	few	TGTGCCAGCAGTCTGACCCGGGTGGATGGCTACACCTTC	CASSLTRVDGYTF
TRBD2	TRBV7-4	TRBJ2-1	NA	TGTGCCAGCAGCTTACGCGTTAGCGGGAACCCGCTCTACAATGAGCAGTTCTTC	CASSLRVSGNPLYNEQFF